This T cell receptor (beta chain) was found in a study of T-cell reconstitution after alpha-beta-depleted transplantation in children (dated by TCRdb to 2015 to 2016). General notes on the study: The study quantitatively tracked T-cell immune reconstitution after TCRalphabeta/CD19-depleted allogeneic hematopoietic cell transplantation in children using TCR repertoire profiling.

Libraries came from PCR. Sequencing instrument: Illumina HiSeq 2500. To normalize quantification of the TCRbeta repertoire, the TCR libraries were built with molecular barcoding that relied on unique molecular identifiers. In TCRdb, the public reads were trimmed at Q25 with fastp and aligned with MiXCR, with productive beta chains retained. Under each unique CDR3 protein, matching rows form one entry showing the most common genes and DNA. The sample table holds about 610,000 distinct CDR3 sequences, of which under 12% were seen once. The ten largest clonotypes hold 4% to 5% of the sample. The germline V gene supplies CDR1 SGHTA and CDR2 FQGNSA. Including the terminal cysteine and phenylalanine, the CDR3 comprises 15 residues. The DNA shown is the 45-base CDR3, in frame from base 1. V loses 5 bases, J loses 0 bases, and the germline ends lie 12 bases apart. This clonotype was seen a few times. Its antigen remains unidentified. No qualities accompany the bases; no much larger clone lies one base away.

This material consisted of PBMCs from the stem cell graft donor, taken from the stem cell graft. The chain couples TRBV7-2 to TRBJ2-3, with TRBD2 as a weak D call on 6 bases. The TCR sequence derives from a human donor who donated a stem cell graft to a child with acute myeloid leukemia. The DNA reads TGTGCCAGCAGCCCCGGGACTCTAAGCACAGATACGCAGTATTTT. Translated, it gives CASSPGTLSTDTQYF.